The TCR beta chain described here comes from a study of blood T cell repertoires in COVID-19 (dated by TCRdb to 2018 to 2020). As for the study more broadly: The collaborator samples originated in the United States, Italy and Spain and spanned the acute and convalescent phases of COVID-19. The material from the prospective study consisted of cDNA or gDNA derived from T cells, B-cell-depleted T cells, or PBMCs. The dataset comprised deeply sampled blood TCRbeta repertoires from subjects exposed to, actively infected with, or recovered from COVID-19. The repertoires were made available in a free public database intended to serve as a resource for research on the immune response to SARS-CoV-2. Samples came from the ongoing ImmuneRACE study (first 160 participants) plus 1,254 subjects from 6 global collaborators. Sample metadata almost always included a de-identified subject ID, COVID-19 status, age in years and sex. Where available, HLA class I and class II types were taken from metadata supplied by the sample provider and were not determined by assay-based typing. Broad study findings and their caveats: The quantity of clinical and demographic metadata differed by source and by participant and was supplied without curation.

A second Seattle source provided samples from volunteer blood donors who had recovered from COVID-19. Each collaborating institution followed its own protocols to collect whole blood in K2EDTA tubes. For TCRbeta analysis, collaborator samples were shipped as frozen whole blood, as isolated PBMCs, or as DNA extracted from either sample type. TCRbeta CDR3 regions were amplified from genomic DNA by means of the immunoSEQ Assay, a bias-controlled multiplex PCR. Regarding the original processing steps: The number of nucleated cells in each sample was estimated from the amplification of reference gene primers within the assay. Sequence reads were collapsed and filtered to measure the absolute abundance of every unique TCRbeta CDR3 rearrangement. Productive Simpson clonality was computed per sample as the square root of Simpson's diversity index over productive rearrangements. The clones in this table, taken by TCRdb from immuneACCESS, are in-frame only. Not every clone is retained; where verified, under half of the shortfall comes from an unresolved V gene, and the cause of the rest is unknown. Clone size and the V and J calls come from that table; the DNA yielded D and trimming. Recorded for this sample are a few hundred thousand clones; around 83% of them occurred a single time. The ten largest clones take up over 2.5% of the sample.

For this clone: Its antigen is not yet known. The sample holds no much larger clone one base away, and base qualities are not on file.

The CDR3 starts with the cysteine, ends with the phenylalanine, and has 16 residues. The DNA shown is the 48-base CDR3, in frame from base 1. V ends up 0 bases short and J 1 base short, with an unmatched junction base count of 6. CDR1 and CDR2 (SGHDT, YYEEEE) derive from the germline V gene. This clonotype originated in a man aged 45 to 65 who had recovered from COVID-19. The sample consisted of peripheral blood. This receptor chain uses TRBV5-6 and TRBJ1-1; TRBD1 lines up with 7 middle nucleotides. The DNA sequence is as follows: TGTGCCAGCAGCTTGGAGACAGGGAGGCCGAACACTGAAGCTTTCTTT. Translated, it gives CASSLETGRPNTEAFF.